The 28 T cell receptor beta chains below were found in one sample sequenced in a study of cytomegalovirus exposure and HLA in healthy donors. The PCR contained 60 Vbeta and 13 Jbeta primers. This table comes from immunoSEQ multiplex PCR, and its TCRdb copy is limited to in-frame clones, with some not included. The data hold about 220,000 clones, with 60% to 80% observed a single time. Sample: PBMCs. These receptors all come from a male donor in good health and CMV-seronegative.

The chain has TRBV11-1 and TRBJ1-1, with D possibly being TRBD1 (5 bases). Trimming took 2 bases from V and 3 from J, leaving 7 bases between them. The CDR3 loop spans 13 amino acids. Germline lookup yields CDR1 SGHAT and CDR2 FQDESV (reference sequence). The CDR3, as DNA: TGTGCCAGCAGCTTAAACAGGTACACTGAAGCTTTCTTT. It encodes CASSLNRYTEAFF.

V gene TRBV11-2 combines with J gene TRBJ2-2; D is unclear. Germline V CDR1 and CDR2: SGHAT, FQNNGV. CDR3 length: 13 amino acids. V lost 5 bases and J 3 bases, leaving 7 bases between the germline ends. The CDR3 sequence: CASSPMYTGELFF. The CDR3 DNA reads as TGTGCCAGCAGCCCCATGTACACCGGGGAGCTGTTTTTT.

To note about this clone: Other DNA sequences in this specimen translate into the identical CDR3. The V and J genes are TRBV5-6 and TRBJ2-5, with 7 bases matching TRBD1. Gene TRBJ2-7 matches the end of the DNA better, so the J call may be wrong. In germline, CDR1 is SGHDT, CDR2 YYEEEE. This CDR3 is 13 amino acids long. Written as DNA, the CDR3 is TGTGCCAGCAGCTTGGACAGGGGATACGAGCAGTACTTC. As protein: CASSLDRGYEQYF.

The chain recombines TRBV27 with TRBJ1-2; possibly TRBD1 for D (6 bases). Germline V gene data show CDR1 as MNHEY and CDR2 as SMNVEV (reference sequence). This CDR3 contains 13 residues. V gave up 6 bases and J gave up 8 bases, with 16 bases separating them. CDR3 sequence reads: CASSRTGIGGYTF. In nucleotides, the CDR3 is TGTGCCAGCAGCCGCACAGGGATAGGAGGCTACACCTTC.

The rearrangement links TRBV5-4 to TRBJ2-2; TRBD1 matches at 8 bases. Per the germline V gene, CDR1 is SGHNT and CDR2 is YYREEE (reference sequence). There are 15 residues in the CDR3. The junction had 7 bases not matched to a gene; V was cut back by 4 bases and J by 5 bases. CDR3 amino acids: CASSAGQGGTGELFF. CDR3 nucleotide sequence: TGTGCCAGCAGCGCAGGACAGGGAGGAACCGGGGAGCTGTTTTTT.

This chain uses TRBV5-4 with TRBJ2-5, with 7 positions matching TRBD2. Germline lookup yields CDR1 SGHNT and CDR2 YYREEE (reference sequence). This CDR3 has 14 residues. The trim removed 2 bases at V and 5 bases at J, leaving 6 bases unmatched. CDR3 sequence: CASSFAGGRETQYF. The CDR3 DNA follows: TGTGCCAGCAGCTTCGCCGGGGGGAGGGAGACCCAGTACTTC.

The chain employs TRBV5-8 and TRBJ1-5; D is possibly TRBD1 (6 bases). Trimming took 4 bases from V and 4 from J, leaving 6 bases between them. The CDR3 loop spans 12 amino acids. CDR1 and CDR2 (germline): SGHTS, YDEGEE. CDR3 amino acids: CASSRGNQPQHF. The CDR3 coding sequence is TGTGCCAGCAGCAGGGGGAATCAGCCCCAGCATTTT.

This clone has a handful of counts. This chain connects TRBV2 to TRBJ1-5, with 12 bases matching TRBD1. The CDR3 totals 19 residues. Germline-derived CDR1 and CDR2 are SNHLY and FYNNEI. After removal of 5 bases from V and 1 base from J, the junction contained 12 bases not matched to a gene. The CDR3 loop reads CASSTPRGQGAHSNQPQHF. Here the CDR3 DNA reads TGTGCCAGCAGTACCCCGCGGGGACAGGGGGCTCACAGCAATCAGCCCCAGCATTTT.

The chain couples TRBV6-1 to TRBJ1-2; 9 positions match TRBD1. Trimming removed 4 bases from V and 7 bases from J; junction bases left unmatched: 16. CDR3 length: 17 amino acids. Germline lookup yields CDR1 MNHNS and CDR2 SASEGT. CDR3 bases: TGTGCCAGCAGTGGCAGTCCCGGGACAGGGTTTACTGGTGGCTACACCTTC. It yields the protein CASSGSPGTGFTGGYTF.

This chain uses TRBV30 with TRBJ2-7; no definite D call. The CDR3 extends over 14 amino acids. Germline CDR1 GTSNPN, CDR2 SVGIG (reference sequence). V shed 0 bases and J shed 6 bases, with 15 bases lying between them. The CDR3 DNA is TGTGCCTGGAGTGTACTTGGTGGAGTGGGCGAGCAGTACTTC. This sequence encodes CAWSVLGGVGEQYF.

This clone was seen a single time. The CDR3 sequence is CASSPVARLGGYTF. The CDR3 coding sequence is TGTGCCAGCTCACCAGTGGCCCGGTTGGGCGGCTACACCTTC. The chain recombines TRBV18 with TRBJ1-2; D is uncertain. Germline CDR1 and CDR2: KGHSH and LQKENI. The germline V and J ends were trimmed by 2 bases and 8 bases, with 15 bases remaining between them. The CDR3 extends over 14 amino acids.

This rearrangement joins TRBV4-2 to TRBJ2-1; 7 bases line up with TRBD2. Germline CDR1 is LGHNA and CDR2 is YNFKEQ. The CDR3 consists of 13 residues. The junction had 1 base not matched to a gene; V was cut back by 1 base and J by 7 bases. Here the CDR3 reads CASSQGGGNEQFF. The CDR3 DNA reads TGTGCCAGCAGCCAAGGGGGGGGGAATGAGCAGTTCTTC.

The V and J genes are TRBV6-6 and TRBJ2-7, with TRBD2 as a possible D gene (5 bases). The CDR3 has 15 residues. Germline V gives CDR1 MNHNY, CDR2 SVGAGI (reference sequence). The germline V and J ends were trimmed by 5 bases and 7 bases, with 21 bases remaining between them. The CDR3 here is CASSGQGSTRGEQYF. The CDR3 DNA reads as TGTGCCAGCAGTGGCCAAGGATCCACCCGAGGGGAGCAGTACTTC.

The V call is TRBV9, the J call TRBJ2-4; a possible D gene is TRBD2 (7 bases). The germline gives CDR1 SGDLS, CDR2 YYNGEE. The CDR3 covers 15 residues. The germline V and J ends were trimmed by 2 bases and 8 bases, with 17 bases remaining between them. DNA for the CDR3: TGTGCCAGCAGCGTTGGGGGGGGCGCAGGTGACATTCAGTACTTC. It translates to CASSVGGGAGDIQYF.

The gene calls are TRBV4-1 and TRBJ2-7, with TRBD2 identical over 10 bases. V was pared by 0 bases and J by 2 bases, with 10 bases of the junction left unmatched. CDR3 length: 18 residues. Germline assignment: CDR1 MGHRA and CDR2 YSYEKL. The CDR3 protein is CASSQEPSGSVRAYEQYF. The CDR3 DNA follows: TGCGCCAGCAGCCAAGAGCCTAGCGGGAGTGTAAGGGCCTACGAGCAGTACTTC.

The rearrangement uses TRBV6-5 and TRBJ1-4, with D tentatively TRBD1 (6 bases). This CDR3 comprises 15 residues. V lost 0 bases, J lost 6 bases, and 11 bases lay in between. Germline CDR1 MNHEY, CDR2 SVGAGI. Here the CDR3 DNA reads TGTGCCAGCAGTTACTCGAAACAGGGCGATGAAAAACTGTTTTTT. Its translation: CASSYSKQGDEKLFF.

The chain links TRBV9 to TRBJ1-1, with D hard to call. Germline V gene data show CDR1 as SGDLS and CDR2 as YYNGEE. This CDR3 contains 14 residues. The V end lost 0 bases, the J end lost 2 bases, and 8 bases lay between the germline ends. This chain's CDR3 is CASSVVSGNTEAFF. The CDR3 bases are TGTGCCAGCAGCGTAGTATCGGGAAACACTGAAGCTTTCTTT.

The chain links TRBV9 to TRBJ1-1; D call uncertain. The CDR3 totals 16 residues. Germline V gives CDR1 SGDLS, CDR2 YYNGEE. V was shortened by 0 bases and J by 3 bases, with 15 bases between the two germline ends. In DNA form, the CDR3 reads TGTGCCAGCAGCGTAGCTACTGGGAGGGTGGACACTGAAGCTTTCTTT. As protein: CASSVATGRVDTEAFF. Full variable domain (remainder filled in from reference TRBV9 and TRBJ1-1): DSGVTQTPKHLITATGQRVTLRCSPRSGDLSVYWYQQSLDQGLQFLIQYYNGEERAKGNILERFSAQQFPDLHSELNLSSLELGDSALYFCASSVATGRVDTEAFFGQGTRLTVV.

The chain is built from TRBV5-1 and TRBJ2-7, with D maybe TRBD1 (5 bases). Germline assignment: CDR1 SGHRS and CDR2 YFSETQ. The V gene lost 4 bases and the J gene lost 5 bases, with 10 bases spanning the gap. The CDR3 spans 12 residues. CDR3 residues: CASSPGHDEQYF. CDR3 bases: TGCGCCAGCAGCCCTGGACATGACGAGCAGTACTTC.

Only a few counts were recorded for this clone. This rearrangement joins TRBV29-1 to TRBJ2-5; a weak D match, TRBD1 (5 bases). Germline values: CDR1 SQVTM, CDR2 ANQGSEA. The CDR3 runs to 12 residues. V lost 7 bases and J 1 base, leaving 10 bases between the germline ends. CDR3 loop: CSARQIQETQYF. CDR3 nucleotides: TGCAGCGCTCGACAGATCCAAGAGACCCAGTACTTC.

This sequence joins TRBV9 and TRBJ1-3, with D perhaps TRBD1 (5 bases). Trimming took off 1 base at V and 4 bases at J, with 9 bases between the two ends. Germline V CDR1 and CDR2: SGDLS, YYNGEE. The CDR3 length is 14 residues. The CDR3 loop is CASSVKAGGNTIYF. CDR3 DNA: TGTGCCAGCAGCGTAAAGGCAGGGGGAAACACCATATATTTT.

This chain connects TRBV29-1 to TRBJ2-7, with 8 bases aligning to TRBD1. Trimming removed 6 bases from V and 3 bases from J; junction bases left unmatched: 4. Looked up from germline, CDR1 is SQVTM and CDR2 is ANQGSEA. The CDR3 loop spans 12 amino acids. The CDR3 DNA is TGCAGCGTCGCGACAGGGGTCTACGAGCAGTACTTC. It translates to CSVATGVYEQYF.

This rearrangement joins TRBV6-5 to TRBJ1-2; TRBD1 matches at 9 bases. The V gene end was trimmed by 7 bases and the J gene end by 8 bases; junction bases not matched to a gene: 14. This CDR3 contains 15 residues. Germline-derived CDR1 and CDR2 are MNHEY and SVGAGI. CDR3 loop: CASTRTHRGQRGYTF. The CDR3 DNA sequence: TGTGCCAGCACCAGAACCCACAGGGGGCAGCGGGGCTACACCTTC.

A note on this clone: Other DNA sequences in the sample encode the same CDR3. This sequence joins TRBV4-2 and TRBJ1-1; TRBD1 aligns across 7 bases. Germline trimming cut 0 bases from V and 3 bases from J; bases unmatched to any gene: 4. From germline, CDR1 is LGHNA and CDR2 YNFKEQ. The CDR3 spans 15 residues. DNA for the CDR3: TGTGCCAGCAGCCAAGAGACGGGACAGTACACTGAAGCTTTCTTT. It is translated as CASSQETGQYTEAFF.

The genes are TRBV28 and TRBJ2-7; D is possibly TRBD2 (5 bases). The length of the CDR3 is 16 residues. CDR1 is MDHEN, CDR2 SYDVKM, per germline. Trimming removed 2 bases from V and 0 bases from J, with 14 bases in between. CDR3 protein: CASSLSWRVPSYEQYF. CDR3 DNA sequence: TGTGCCAGCAGTTTAAGTTGGCGGGTTCCCTCCTACGAGCAGTACTTC.

This chain joins TRBV28 and TRBJ2-5, with unresolved D. Per the germline V gene, CDR1 is MDHEN and CDR2 is SYDVKM. CDR3 length: 14 amino acids. V shed 4 bases and J shed 2 bases, with 11 bases lying between them. The DNA for the CDR3 is TGTGCCAGCAGTTCTGGGCCTCCTCAAGAGACCCAGTACTTC. Protein product: CASSSGPPQETQYF.

This chain connects TRBV7-9 to TRBJ2-1, with 9 bases lining up with TRBD2. This CDR3 comprises 15 residues. V trimming: 7 bases; J trimming: 2 bases; junction bases outside the gene matches: 6. Germline values: CDR1 SEHNR, CDR2 FQNEAQ (reference sequence). This CDR3 reads CASMVAGGTYNEQFF. CDR3 bases: TGTGCCAGCATGGTGGCGGGAGGGACCTACAATGAGCAGTTCTTC.

The V and J genes are TRBV5-1 and TRBJ2-7, with a tentative D call TRBD2 (6 bases). The V end was cut by 6 bases, the J end by 6 bases, with 16 bases between. This CDR3 region has 13 residues. Germline lookup yields CDR1 SGHRS and CDR2 YFSETQ. The CDR3 is CASTGGQGGEQYF. CDR3 DNA sequence: TGCGCCAGCACCGGCGGGCAGGGAGGCGAGCAGTACTTC. Complete variable domain (other parts from reference TRBV5-1 and TRBJ2-7): KAGVTQTPRYLIKTRGQQVTLSCSPISGHRSVSWYQQTPGQGLQFLFEYFSETQRNKGNFPGRFSGRQFSNSRSEMNVSTLELGDSALYLCASTGGQGGEQYFGPGTRLTVT.